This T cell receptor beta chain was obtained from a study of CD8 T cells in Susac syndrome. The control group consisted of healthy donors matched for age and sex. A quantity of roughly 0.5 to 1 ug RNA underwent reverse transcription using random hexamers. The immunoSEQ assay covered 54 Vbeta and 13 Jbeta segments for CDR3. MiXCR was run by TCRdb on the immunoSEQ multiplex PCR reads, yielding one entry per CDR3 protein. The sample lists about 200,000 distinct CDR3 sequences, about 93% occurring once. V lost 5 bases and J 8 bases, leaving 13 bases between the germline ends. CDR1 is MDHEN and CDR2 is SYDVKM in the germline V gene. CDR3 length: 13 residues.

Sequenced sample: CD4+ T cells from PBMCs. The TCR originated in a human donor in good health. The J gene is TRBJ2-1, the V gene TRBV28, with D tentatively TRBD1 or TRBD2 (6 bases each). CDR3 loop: CASSPWGADEQFF. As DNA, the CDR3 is TGTGCCAGCAGTCCATGGGGGGCGGATGAGCAGTTCTTC.